Listed below are T cell receptor beta chains from one sample, sequenced in a study of T cells in Graves' hyperthyroidism and ophthalmopathy. TCRdb analysed the multiplex PCR reads with MiXCR anew, one entry per CDR3 protein. The top ten clones hold approximately 3.8% of a sample with some 620,000 distinct CDR3 sequences, 16% of them seen once. Material: blood. The receptor set was obtained from a woman younger than 45 with Graves' hyperthyroidism. Each CDR3 is given with its conserved first and last residue. Expanded clones get a size class; other rows say once, few or many, or leave the size out.

TRBV5-1	many	TRBJ2-3	CASSLAGSNADTQYF
TRBV6-1	few	TRBJ2-7	CASSDREENYEQYF
TRBV7-8	many	TRBJ1-2	CASSLGQSHGYTF
TRBV12-3/TRBV12-4	many	TRBJ1-1	CASSFTGPNTEAFF
TRBV12-3/TRBV12-4	-	TRBJ2-2	CASRLSFLNTGELFF
TRBV5-1	few	TRBJ2-7	CASSLSGTGGLEQYF
TRBV28	-	TRBJ1-6	CASTGDRALPLHF
TRBV28	few	TRBJ2-7	CASTPRFAYEQYF
TRBV28	many	TRBJ1-1	CASSLGGASNTEAFF
TRBV2	many	TRBJ1-1	CASSEVQGATNTEAFF
TRBV30	many	TRBJ1-2	CAWDDAGGAGYGYTF
TRBV24-1	-	TRBJ1-5	CATLELNGENTEGQPQHF
TRBV12-3/TRBV12-4	many	TRBJ2-7	CASSIRTPMYEQYF
TRBV29-1	few	TRBJ2-2	CSVQTSGSNTGELFF
TRBV3-1	many	TRBJ2-7	CASSRTFTSYEQYF
TRBV7-2	many	TRBJ2-1	CASSLALANEQFF
TRBV5-8	-	TRBJ2-5	CASSLPGQGAGETQYF
TRBV11-3	many	TRBJ2-1	CASSPLEAGGPGNEQFF